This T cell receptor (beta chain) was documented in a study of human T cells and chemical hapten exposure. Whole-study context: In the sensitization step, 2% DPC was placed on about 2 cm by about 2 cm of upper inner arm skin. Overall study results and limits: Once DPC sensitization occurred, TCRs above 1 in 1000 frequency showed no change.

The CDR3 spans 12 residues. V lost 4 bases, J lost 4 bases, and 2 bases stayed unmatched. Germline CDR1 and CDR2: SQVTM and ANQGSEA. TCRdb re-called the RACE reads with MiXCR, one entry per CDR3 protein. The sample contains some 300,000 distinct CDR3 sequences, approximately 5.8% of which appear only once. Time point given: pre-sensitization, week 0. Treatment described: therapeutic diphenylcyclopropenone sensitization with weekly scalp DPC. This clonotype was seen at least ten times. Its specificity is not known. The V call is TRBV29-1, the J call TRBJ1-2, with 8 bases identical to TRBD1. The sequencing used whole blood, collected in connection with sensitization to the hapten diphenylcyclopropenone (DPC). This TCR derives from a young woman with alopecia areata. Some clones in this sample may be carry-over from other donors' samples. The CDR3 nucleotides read TGCAGCGTTGCTGGACAGGGCTATGGCTACACCTTC. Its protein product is CSVAGQGYGYTF.